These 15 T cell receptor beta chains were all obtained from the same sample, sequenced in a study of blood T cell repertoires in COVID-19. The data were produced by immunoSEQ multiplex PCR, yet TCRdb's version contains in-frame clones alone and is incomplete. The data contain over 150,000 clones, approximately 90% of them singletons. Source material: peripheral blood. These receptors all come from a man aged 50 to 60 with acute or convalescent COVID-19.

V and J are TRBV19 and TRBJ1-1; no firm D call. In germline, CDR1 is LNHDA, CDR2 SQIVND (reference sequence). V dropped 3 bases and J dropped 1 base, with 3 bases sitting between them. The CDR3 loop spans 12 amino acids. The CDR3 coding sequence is TGTGCCAGTAGTATCAAGAACACTGAAGCTTTCTTT. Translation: CASSIKNTEAFF.

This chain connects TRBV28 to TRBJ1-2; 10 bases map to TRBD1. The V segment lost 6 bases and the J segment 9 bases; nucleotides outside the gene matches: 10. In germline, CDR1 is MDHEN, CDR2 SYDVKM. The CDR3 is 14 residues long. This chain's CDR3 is CASRIPDRGDSYTF. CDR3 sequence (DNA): TGTGCCAGCAGAATTCCGGACAGGGGGGACAGCTACACCTTC.

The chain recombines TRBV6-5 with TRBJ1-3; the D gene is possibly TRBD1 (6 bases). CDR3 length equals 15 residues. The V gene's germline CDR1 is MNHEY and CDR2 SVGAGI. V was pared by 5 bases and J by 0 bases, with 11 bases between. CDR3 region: CASSPDRLSGNTIYF. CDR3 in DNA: TGTGCCAGCAGTCCTGACAGGCTCTCTGGAAACACCATATATTTT.

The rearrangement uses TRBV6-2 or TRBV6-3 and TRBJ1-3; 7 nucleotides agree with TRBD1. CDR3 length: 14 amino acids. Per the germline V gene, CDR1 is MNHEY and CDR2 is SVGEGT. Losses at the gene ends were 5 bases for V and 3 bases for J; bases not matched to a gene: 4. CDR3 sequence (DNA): TGTGCCAGCAGTCCGGACAGGATTGGAAACACCATATATTTT. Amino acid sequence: CASSPDRIGNTIYF.

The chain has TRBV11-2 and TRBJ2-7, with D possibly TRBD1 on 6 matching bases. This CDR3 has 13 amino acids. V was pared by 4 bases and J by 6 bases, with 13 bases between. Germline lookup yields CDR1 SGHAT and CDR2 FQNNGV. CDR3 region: CASSSRDMSEQYF. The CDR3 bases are TGTGCCAGCAGCTCCCGGGACATGAGCGAGCAGTACTTC.

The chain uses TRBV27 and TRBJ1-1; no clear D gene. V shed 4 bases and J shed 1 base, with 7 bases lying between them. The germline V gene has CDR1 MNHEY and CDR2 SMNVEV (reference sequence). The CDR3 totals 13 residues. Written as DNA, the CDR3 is TGTGCCAGCAGTTACGAGGGGAACACTGAAGCTTTCTTT. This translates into CASSYEGNTEAFF.

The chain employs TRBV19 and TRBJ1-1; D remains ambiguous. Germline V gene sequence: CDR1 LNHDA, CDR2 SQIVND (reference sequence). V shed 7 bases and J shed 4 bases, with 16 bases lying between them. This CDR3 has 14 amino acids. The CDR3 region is CASNSRGMGTEAFF. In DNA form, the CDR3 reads TGTGCCAGTAATTCCCGGGGTATGGGCACTGAAGCTTTCTTT. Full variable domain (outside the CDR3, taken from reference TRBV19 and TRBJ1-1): DGGITQSPKYLFRKEGQNVTLSCEQNLNHDAMYWYRQDPGQGLRLIYYSQIVNDFQKGDIAEGYSVSREKKESFPLTVTSAQKNPTAFYLCASNSRGMGTEAFFGQGTRLTVV.

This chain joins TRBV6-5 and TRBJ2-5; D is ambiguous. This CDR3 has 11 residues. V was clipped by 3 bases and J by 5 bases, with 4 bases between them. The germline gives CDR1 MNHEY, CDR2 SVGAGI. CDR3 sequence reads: CASSYLETQYF. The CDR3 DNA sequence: TGTGCCAGCAGTTATCTGGAGACCCAGTACTTC.

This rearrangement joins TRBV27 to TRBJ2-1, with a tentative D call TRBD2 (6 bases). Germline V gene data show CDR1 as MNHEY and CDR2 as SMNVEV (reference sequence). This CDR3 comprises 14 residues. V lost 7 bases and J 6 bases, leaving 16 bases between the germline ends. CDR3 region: CASKQAGRSNEQFF. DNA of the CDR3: TGTGCCAGCAAACAGGCAGGGAGGAGCAATGAGCAGTTCTTC.

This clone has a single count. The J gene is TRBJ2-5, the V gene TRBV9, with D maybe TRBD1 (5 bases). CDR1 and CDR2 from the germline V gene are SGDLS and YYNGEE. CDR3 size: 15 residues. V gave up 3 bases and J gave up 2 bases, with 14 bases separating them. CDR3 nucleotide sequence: TGTGCCAGCAGCGCAAAAGACAGCAATCAAGAGACCCAGTACTTC. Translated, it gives CASSAKDSNQETQYF.

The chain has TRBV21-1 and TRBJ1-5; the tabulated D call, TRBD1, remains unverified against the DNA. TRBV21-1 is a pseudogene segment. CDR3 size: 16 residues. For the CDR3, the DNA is TGTGCCAGCAGCAAAGCGCAGGGGCCAGGCAATCAGCCCCAGCATTTT. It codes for CASSKAQGPGNQPQHF.

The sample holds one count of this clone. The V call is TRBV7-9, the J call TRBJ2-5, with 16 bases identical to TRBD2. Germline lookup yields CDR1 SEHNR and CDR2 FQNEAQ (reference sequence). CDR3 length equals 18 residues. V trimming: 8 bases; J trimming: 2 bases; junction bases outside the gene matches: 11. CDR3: CASPGLAGGPVLQETQYF. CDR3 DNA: TGTGCCAGCCCGGGACTAGCGGGAGGGCCGGTCCTACAAGAGACCCAGTACTTC.

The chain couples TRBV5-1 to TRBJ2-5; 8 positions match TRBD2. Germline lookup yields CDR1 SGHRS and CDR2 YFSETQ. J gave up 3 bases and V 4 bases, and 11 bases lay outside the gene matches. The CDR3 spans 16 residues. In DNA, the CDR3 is TGCGCCAGCAGCCGCGGGAGCGGGAGTAAAAAAGAGACCCAGTACTTC. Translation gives CASSRGSGSKKETQYF. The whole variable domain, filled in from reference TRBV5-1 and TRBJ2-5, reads KAGVTQTPRYLIKTRGQQVTLSCSPISGHRSVSWYQQTPGQGLQFLFEYFSETQRNKGNFPGRFSGRQFSNSRSEMNVSTLELGDSALYLCASSRGSGSKKETQYFGPGTRLLVL.

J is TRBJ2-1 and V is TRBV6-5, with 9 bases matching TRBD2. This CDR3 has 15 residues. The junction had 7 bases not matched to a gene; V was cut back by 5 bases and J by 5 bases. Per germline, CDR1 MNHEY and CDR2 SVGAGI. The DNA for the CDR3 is TGTGCCAGCAGTACGGGACTAGCTCGCAACAATGAGCAGTTCTTC. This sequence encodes CASSTGLARNNEQFF.

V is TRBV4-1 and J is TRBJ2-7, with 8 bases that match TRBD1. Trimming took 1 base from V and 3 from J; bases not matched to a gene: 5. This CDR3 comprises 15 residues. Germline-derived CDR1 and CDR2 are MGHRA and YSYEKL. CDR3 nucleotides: TGCGCCAGCAGCCAAGCGGACAGGGCTTTCTACGAGCAGTACTTC. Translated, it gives CASSQADRAFYEQYF.